What follows are 22 T cell receptor beta chains derived from one specimen sequenced in a study of OX40 agonist ivuxolimab in advanced cancers. TCRdb keeps only in-frame clones here, not all; method: immunoSEQ multiplex PCR. The sample yields approximately 77,000 clones, approximately 80% seen once. The sample here was CD4+ or CD8+ T cells sorted from blood, taken in a trial of the OX40 agonist ivuxolimab. These receptors all stem from an adult with an advanced solid tumor such as melanoma, head and neck, liver or kidney cancer.

This clone was recorded only once. V is TRBV5-1 and J is TRBJ2-7; perhaps TRBD2 as D (7 bases). The CDR3 covers 14 residues. CDR1 and CDR2 from the germline V gene are SGHRS and YFSETQ. V lost 7 bases to trimming and J lost 0 bases, with 14 bases between them. The CDR3 spells CASGGATSSYEQYF. The CDR3 DNA is TGCGCCAGCGGGGGGGCGACAAGCTCCTACGAGCAGTACTTC.

This clone was detected a few times. The rearrangement uses TRBV9 and TRBJ1-1, with TRBD1 matching over 7 bases. The CDR3 has 17 amino acids. CDR1 SGDLS and CDR2 YYNGEE come from the germline V gene. The V gene end was trimmed by 0 bases and the J gene end by 5 bases; junction bases not matched to a gene: 13. In DNA form, the CDR3 reads TGTGCCAGCAGCGTAGGCCCTCTACAGGGGCCGGGGACTGAAGCTTTCTTT. Translated: CASSVGPLQGPGTEAFF. Combining the CDR3 with reference TRBV9 and TRBJ1-1 gives the whole variable domain DSGVTQTPKHLITATGQRVTLRCSPRSGDLSVYWYQQSLDQGLQFLIQYYNGEERAKGNILERFSAQQFPDLHSELNLSSLELGDSALYFCASSVGPLQGPGTEAFFGQGTRLTVV.

The chain couples TRBV5-1 to TRBJ2-3; a weak D match, TRBD1 (6 bases). The CDR3 totals 13 residues. V dropped 4 bases and J dropped 3 bases, with 9 bases sitting between them. The germline CDR1 and CDR2 sequences are SGHRS and YFSETQ. The DNA of the CDR3 is TGCGCCAGCAGCCGGACAGATACAGATACGCAGTATTTT. It specifies CASSRTDTDTQYF.

The chain's CDR3 is CASSVAPTGLSGNTIYF. CDR3 sequence (DNA): TGTGCCAGCAGCGTAGCCCCGACAGGGCTGTCTGGAAACACCATATATTTT. The chain joins TRBV9 to TRBJ1-3; 7 bases are shared with TRBD1. Looked up from germline, CDR1 is SGDLS and CDR2 is YYNGEE. This CDR3 spans 17 amino acids. V lost 0 bases and J lost 1; bases outside the gene matches: 7.

J is TRBJ2-3 and V is TRBV29-1; D not certain. The V and J ends lost 3 bases and 0 bases respectively, with 10 bases between them. This CDR3 spans 14 amino acids. Per the germline V gene, CDR1 is SQVTM and CDR2 is ANQGSEA. CDR3 nucleotides: TGCAGCGTTGATTTGGAAACTAGCACAGATACGCAGTATTTT. It codes for CSVDLETSTDTQYF.

V usage is TRBV9 and J usage is TRBJ1-3, with TRBD1 as a possible D gene (6 bases). The CDR3 is 16 amino acids. V lost 0 bases and J 0 bases, leaving 10 bases between the germline ends. Germline CDR1 and CDR2: SGDLS and YYNGEE. CDR3 in DNA: TGTGCCAGCAGCGTAGCTGACAGGCCCTCTGGAAACACCATATATTTT. Its translation: CASSVADRPSGNTIYF. Full variable domain (missing parts from reference TRBV9 and TRBJ1-3): DSGVTQTPKHLITATGQRVTLRCSPRSGDLSVYWYQQSLDQGLQFLIQYYNGEERAKGNILERFSAQQFPDLHSELNLSSLELGDSALYFCASSVADRPSGNTIYFGEGSWLTVV.

V gene TRBV7-2 combines with J gene TRBJ2-1; 11 nucleotides align to TRBD2. Germline CDR1 SGHTA, CDR2 FQGNSA. V lost 5 bases and J lost 7; bases outside the gene matches: 7. The CDR3 is made up of 15 amino acids. CDR3 sequence: CASSARLAGRNEQFF. CDR3 bases: TGTGCCAGCAGCGCCCGACTAGCGGGGAGGAATGAGCAGTTCTTC.

CDR3 sequence: CASSQDLLTRREAFF. CDR3 sequence (DNA): TGCGCCAGCAGCCAAGATTTACTGACGAGGAGAGAAGCTTTCTTT. V gene TRBV4-1 combines with J gene TRBJ1-1; D unclear. The V and J ends lost 0 bases and 8 bases respectively, with 16 bases between them. Germline V CDR1 and CDR2: MGHRA, YSYEKL. The CDR3 consists of 15 residues.

The chain uses TRBV7-2 and TRBJ1-1, with TRBD1 as a possible D gene (6 bases). The germline CDR1 and CDR2 sequences are SGHTA and FQGNSA. Trimming removed 1 base from V and 7 bases from J, with 10 bases in between. This CDR3 is built from 13 residues. CDR3 DNA sequence: TGTGCCAGCAGCTTAGTGGCAGGGGATGAAGCTTTCTTT. Translated, it gives CASSLVAGDEAFF.

The rearrangement joins TRBV2 to TRBJ1-5, with D perhaps matching TRBD1 (5 bases). The germline V gene has CDR1 SNHLY and CDR2 FYNNEI. The V gene lost 6 bases and the J gene lost 6 bases, with 18 bases spanning the gap. This CDR3 has 15 amino acids. CDR3 sequence reads: CASRGYGGVGQPQHF. For the CDR3, the DNA is TGTGCCAGCAGGGGGTATGGGGGGGTTGGTCAGCCCCAGCATTTT.

J is TRBJ2-5 and V is TRBV5-1; D not resolved. Germline CDR1 and CDR2: SGHRS and YFSETQ. V lost 0 bases to trimming and J lost 1 base, with 10 bases between them. The CDR3 is made up of 15 amino acids. The chain's CDR3 is CASSLGHQVQETQYF. Here the CDR3 DNA reads TGCGCCAGCAGCTTGGGACACCAAGTCCAAGAGACCCAGTACTTC.

This chain connects TRBV4-1 to TRBJ2-7, with 8 bases aligning to TRBD1. V shed 1 base, J shed 2 bases, and the junction held 4 bases outside the gene matches. Germline V lookup: CDR1 MGHRA, CDR2 YSYEKL. CDR3 size: 15 residues. CDR3 sequence: CASSQVVTGAYEQYF. DNA for the CDR3: TGCGCCAGCAGCCAAGTTGTGACAGGGGCCTACGAGCAGTACTTC.

V is TRBV4-1 and J is TRBJ2-3; D gene unclear. Germline V gives CDR1 MGHRA, CDR2 YSYEKL. V was trimmed by 1 base and J by 1 base, leaving 3 bases between them. The length of the CDR3 is 13 residues. The CDR3 nucleotides are TGCGCCAGCAGCCAAGCTGGCACAGATACGCAGTATTTT. Protein sequence: CASSQAGTDTQYF.

This chain joins TRBV7-9 and TRBJ2-1; D possibly corresponds to TRBD2 (6 bases). V dropped 0 bases and J dropped 0 bases, with 18 bases sitting between them. CDR1 and CDR2 from the germline V gene are SEHNR and FQNEAQ (reference sequence). The CDR3 is 19 amino acids. CDR3 loop: CASSLAAGPGLYSYNEQFF. In nucleotides, the CDR3 is TGTGCCAGCAGCTTAGCGGCGGGGCCGGGACTCTACTCCTACAATGAGCAGTTCTTC.

V and J are TRBV7-8 and TRBJ2-3; D not certain. With 2 bases removed from V and 6 bases from J, the gap between germline ends came to 9 bases. Germline CDR1 is SGHVS and CDR2 is FQNEAQ. CDR3 length: 13 amino acids. CDR3 loop: CASSLFTADTQYF. CDR3 DNA sequence: TGTGCCAGCAGCTTATTTACAGCCGATACGCAGTATTTT.

The chain combines TRBV6-6 with TRBJ2-7; 7 bases match TRBD1. V gave up 2 bases and J gave up 3 bases; unmatched junction bases: 7. The CDR3 totals 15 residues. Looked up from germline, CDR1 is MNHNY and CDR2 is SVGAGI (reference sequence). CDR3 in DNA: TGTGCCAGCAGTTACACACCTCGGACAGGCTACGAGCAGTACTTC. This sequence encodes CASSYTPRTGYEQYF.

The V and J genes are TRBV30 and TRBJ1-2; 9 bases are a match to TRBD1. Germline V CDR1 and CDR2: GTSNPN, SVGIG (reference sequence). The CDR3 spans 14 residues. The ends lost 1 base at V and 6 bases at J; junction bases unmatched: 6. CDR3 residues: CAWSAGGTGNGYTF. The CDR3 DNA sequence: TGTGCCTGGAGTGCCGGGGGGACAGGGAATGGCTACACCTTC.

The chain recombines TRBV5-8 with TRBJ2-7; TRBD1 is a possible D gene (5 bases). The length of the CDR3 is 13 residues. CDR1 and CDR2 from the germline V gene are SGHTS and YDEGEE. V was shortened by 8 bases and J by 6 bases, with 18 bases between the two germline ends. The CDR3 bases are TGTGCCAGTTACTTAAGGGGCAGACGCGAGCAGTACTTC. Translated: CASYLRGRREQYF.

The chain has TRBV10-3 and TRBJ2-3; tentative D call: TRBD2 (7 bases). Germline V gene sequence: CDR1 ENHRY, CDR2 SYGVKD. Between the trimmed V and J ends, which lost 11 bases and 0 bases, there was a span of 18 bases. The CDR3 extends over 15 amino acids. The CDR3 loop is CAFSSGDTSTDTQYF. CDR3 sequence (DNA): TGTGCCTTCTCAAGCGGGGACACTAGCACAGATACGCAGTATTTT.

The J gene is TRBJ2-3, the V gene TRBV6-5; D remains unclear. With 7 bases removed from V and 0 bases from J, the gap between germline ends came to 8 bases. This CDR3 contains 13 residues. In germline, CDR1 is MNHEY, CDR2 SVGAGI. In nucleotides, the CDR3 is TGTGCCAGCAAGGCGCGTAGCACAGATACGCAGTATTTT. Its translation is CASKARSTDTQYF.

V and J are TRBV10-3 and TRBJ2-7; 7 nucleotides agree with TRBD2. The trim removed 0 bases at V and 12 bases at J, leaving 17 bases unmatched. The CDR3 runs 16 residues. In germline, CDR1 is ENHRY, CDR2 SYGVKD. The CDR3 here is CAISESAGLVEPMPYF. CDR3 nucleotide sequence: TGTGCCATCAGTGAGTCGGCCGGACTAGTAGAGCCCATGCCGTACTTC.

The CDR3 here is CASSPSRDYGSYTF. The CDR3 bases are TGCGCCAGCAGCCCGTCCCGGGACTACGGGAGCTACACCTTC. The rearrangement joins TRBV4-3 to TRBJ1-2, with D maybe TRBD1 (5 bases). Germline CDR1 and CDR2: LGHNA and YSLEER. The length of the CDR3 is 14 residues. V lost 4 bases to trimming and J lost 9 bases, with 18 bases between them.